The T cell receptor (beta chain) described here comes from a study of cytomegalovirus exposure and HLA in healthy donors. PCR used 60 Vbeta primers and 13 Jbeta primers. Using immunoSEQ multiplex PCR, the repertoire was profiled, and TCRdb retains in-frame clones only, with some absent. The table lists about 260,000 clones, just under 85% of them singletons. Deletions cut 0 bases from V and 9 bases from J, with 16 bases between. This CDR3 has 15 residues. The germline gives CDR1 SGHKS, CDR2 YYEKEE (reference sequence). The TCR comes from a woman between 35 and 50 years old in good health and CMV-seropositive. J is TRBJ2-1 and V is TRBV5-5; maybe TRBD1 (5 bases). Sequences were obtained from PBMCs. The CDR3 region is CASSLGVIRASEQFF. CDR3 sequence (DNA): TGTGCCAGCAGCTTGGGGGTAATCAGGGCGAGTGAGCAGTTCTTC.